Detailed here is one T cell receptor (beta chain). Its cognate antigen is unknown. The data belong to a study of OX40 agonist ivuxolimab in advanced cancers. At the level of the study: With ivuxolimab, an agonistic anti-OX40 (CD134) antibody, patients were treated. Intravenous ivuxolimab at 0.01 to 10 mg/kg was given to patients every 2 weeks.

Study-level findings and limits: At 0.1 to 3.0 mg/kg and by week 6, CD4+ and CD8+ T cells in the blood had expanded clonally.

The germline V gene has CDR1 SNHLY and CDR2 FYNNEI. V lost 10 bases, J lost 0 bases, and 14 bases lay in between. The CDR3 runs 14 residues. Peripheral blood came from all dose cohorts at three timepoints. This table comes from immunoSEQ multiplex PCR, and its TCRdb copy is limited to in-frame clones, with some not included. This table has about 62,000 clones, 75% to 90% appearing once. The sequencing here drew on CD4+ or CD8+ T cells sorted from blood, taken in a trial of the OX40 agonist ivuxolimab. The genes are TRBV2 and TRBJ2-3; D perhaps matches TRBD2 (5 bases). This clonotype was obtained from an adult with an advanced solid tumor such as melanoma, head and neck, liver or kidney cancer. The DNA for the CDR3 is TGTGCCACCCCTCGGGGATCTAGCACAGATACGCAGTATTTT. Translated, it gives CATPRGSSTDTQYF. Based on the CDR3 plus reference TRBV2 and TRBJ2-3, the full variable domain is EPEVTQTPSHQVTQMGQEVILRCVPISNHLYFYWYRQILGQKVEFLVSFYNNEISEKSEIFDDQFSVERPDGSNFTLKIRSTKLEDSAMYFCATPRGSSTDTQYFGPGTRLTVL.